This is a list of T cell receptor beta chains from one sample in a study of cytomegalovirus exposure and HLA in healthy donors. The assay was immunoSEQ multiplex PCR, and TCRdb's table has in-frame clones only and misses some. This sample has 150,000 to 200,000 clones, with approximately 78% found just once. Sequencing used PBMCs. The receptors stem from a woman aged 50 to 65 in good health and CMV-seropositive. The CDR3 runs from the conserved cysteine through the conserved F or W. Each record gives: V gene, J gene, D gene, clone size, CDR3 protein, CDR3 DNA. The D gene is left open where the match is weak. The size field is filled for only some rows; it gives once, few, many or a size class.

TRBV19	TRBJ2-3	TRBD1	-	CASSIKALTGGFTDTQYF	TGTGCCAGTAGTATTAAGGCGTTGACAGGGGGCTTCACAGATACGCAGTATTTT
TRBV7-9	TRBJ2-5	TRBD2	-	CASSLVALAGVLRETQYF	TGTGCCAGCAGCTTAGTTGCCCTAGCGGGGGTTCTCCGAGAGACCCAGTACTTC
TRBV6-5	TRBJ1-1	TRBD1	-	CASRTTGRPTEAFF	TGTGCCAGCAGGACGACAGGGAGGCCCACTGAAGCTTTCTTT
TRBV2	TRBJ2-5	-	-	CASTRMGSGETQYF	TGTGCCAGCACCCGAATGGGGAGCGGGGAGACCCAGTACTTC
TRBV27	TRBJ1-6	TRBD1	once	CASSYSRQGNSPLHF	TGTGCCAGCAGCTACTCGAGACAGGGTAATTCACCCCTCCACTTT
TRBV7-3	TRBJ2-7	TRBD1	-	CASRLDRGEGEQYF	TGTGCCAGCAGGCTAGACAGGGGGGAGGGCGAGCAGTACTTC
TRBV25-1	TRBJ1-2	-	-	CASSGEGGLPLGYTF	TGTGCCAGCAGTGGGGAGGGGGGGCTCCCCTTGGGCTACACCTTC
TRBV18	TRBJ2-1	TRBD1	-	CASSPKMRTGIYNEQFF	TGTGCCAGCTCACCCAAAATGAGGACAGGGATTTACAATGAGCAGTTCTTC
TRBV7-9	TRBJ1-1	-	-	CASSFSEAFF	TGTGCCAGCAGTTTCTCTGAAGCTTTCTTT
TRBV6-1	TRBJ2-7	-	once	CASSEEEGEVYEQYF	TGTGCCAGCAGTGAAGAGGAAGGGGAAGTCTACGAGCAGTACTTC
TRBV4-2	TRBJ2-3	TRBD2	-	CASSQGGGGGNTDTQYF	TGTGCCAGCAGCCAAGGTGGGGGCGGGGGGAATACAGATACGCAGTATTTT
TRBV30	TRBJ2-7	TRBD1	-	CAWADRGRFYEQYF	TGTGCCTGGGCGGACAGGGGGAGGTTCTACGAGCAGTACTTC
TRBV18	TRBJ1-2	TRBD1	-	CASSQDRGGNGYTF	TGTGCCAGCTCGCAGGACAGGGGCGGGAATGGCTACACCTTC
TRBV9	TRBJ2-3	TRBD2	-	CASSVGEAGGWNTQYF	TGTGCCAGCAGCGTAGGTGAAGCGGGGGGGTGGAATACGCAGTATTTT
TRBV4-1	TRBJ1-1	TRBD1	once	CASSFTDRGGTEAFF	TGCGCCAGCAGCTTCACGGACAGGGGAGGCACTGAAGCTTTCTTT
TRBV6-5	TRBJ2-7	-	-	CASRMGGSYEQYF	TGTGCCAGTCGCATGGGGGGCTCCTACGAGCAGTACTTC
TRBV6-5	TRBJ1-3	-	-	CASRSGQGNTIYF	TGTGCCAGCAGGTCCGGACAGGGAAACACCATATATTTT
TRBV9	TRBJ2-5	TRBD2	-	CASSVGSGGFQETQYF	TGTGCCAGCAGCGTAGGTAGCGGGGGATTCCAAGAGACCCAGTACTTC
TRBV28	TRBJ1-2	-	-	CASSLWGGYGYTF	TGTGCCAGCAGTTTGTGGGGAGGCTATGGCTACACCTTC
TRBV4-2	TRBJ1-5	TRBD1	-	CASSPEQQGINQPQHF	TGTGCCAGCAGCCCTGAGCAACAGGGGATCAATCAGCCCCAGCATTTT
TRBV5-1	TRBJ1-1	TRBD1	-	CASEAGGTGTEAFF	TGCGCCAGCGAGGCAGGGGGCACTGGCACTGAAGCTTTCTTT
TRBV15	TRBJ2-3	-	-	CATSRGTGTGFLRDHTQYF	TGTGCCACCAGCAGAGGGACCGGGACTGGTTTCCTCCGGGACCATACGCAGTATTTT
TRBV11-2	TRBJ2-7	TRBD1	-	CASSGQGAWGEQYF	TGTGCCAGCAGCGGCCAGGGGGCATGGGGCGAGCAGTACTTC
TRBV11-1	TRBJ2-7	-	-	CASSLLASYEQYF	TGTGCCAGCAGCTTATTAGCGTCCTACGAGCAGTACTTC
TRBV6-6	TRBJ1-4	-	-	CASSYSKTARISRLFF	TGTGCCAGCAGTTACTCAAAAACAGCCCGCATCTCTCGTCTGTTTTTT
TRBV4-1	TRBJ2-1	-	-	CASSAGLSSYNEQFF	TGCGCCAGCAGCGCGGGGCTGAGCTCCTACAATGAGCAGTTCTTC
TRBV2	TRBJ2-3	-	-	CASSVRGITPYTDTQYF	TGTGCCAGCAGTGTTCGAGGCATCACCCCCTACACAGATACGCAGTATTTT
TRBV5-1	TRBJ2-6	TRBD1	few	CASSRTGGSGANVLTF	TGCGCCAGCAGCAGGACAGGGGGGAGTGGGGCCAACGTCCTGACTTTC
TRBV10-2	TRBJ1-1	TRBD1	-	CASSPGTANTEAFF	TGCGCCAGCAGTCCCGGGACAGCGAACACTGAAGCTTTCTTT
TRBV7-8	TRBJ2-1	TRBD1	-	CARPRDRGRYEQFF	TGTGCCCGACCCCGAGACAGGGGTCGATATGAGCAGTTCTTC
TRBV7-6	TRBJ2-7	TRBD2	-	CASSLYPPGTSGGSYEQYF	TGTGCCAGCAGCTTATACCCCCCAGGGACTAGCGGGGGCTCGTACGAGCAGTACTTC
TRBV2	TRBJ1-5	-	few	CASSEVGKGAHQPQHF	TGTGCCAGCAGTGAAGTGGGGAAAGGGGCCCATCAGCCCCAGCATTTT
TRBV6-6	TRBJ2-1	-	-	CASSTTRGGSYNEQFF	TGTGCCAGCAGTACCACTAGAGGGGGCTCCTACAATGAGCAGTTCTTC
TRBV19	TRBJ2-7	TRBD1	-	CASSKQGVNYEQYF	TGTGCCAGTAGTAAACAGGGGGTGAACTACGAGCAGTACTTC
TRBV5-1	TRBJ1-5	-	-	CASSLTGFGQPQHF	TGCGCCAGCAGCTTAACAGGGTTCGGTCAGCCCCAGCATTTT
TRBV6-1	TRBJ1-2	-	-	CASRDQGSSNYGYTF	TGTGCCAGCAGGGACCAGGGGTCGTCTAACTATGGCTACACCTTC
TRBV4-2	TRBJ2-4	TRBD2	-	CASSQEGGLAGNIQYF	TGTGCCAGCAGCCAAGAGGGCGGGCTAGCGGGAAACATTCAGTACTTC
TRBV21-1	TRBJ1-4	-	-	CASSKRAVRDEKLFF	TGTGCCAGCAGCAAAAGGGCCGTGCGGGACGAAAAACTGTTTTTT
TRBV7-2	TRBJ1-5	-	-	CASSLRLGMYSNQPQHF	TGTGCCAGCAGCCTCAGGCTCGGGATGTATAGCAATCAGCCCCAGCATTTT
TRBV6-5	TRBJ2-1	TRBD2	-	CASSLTTSGYNEQFF	TGTGCCAGCAGTTTGACGACTAGCGGGTACAATGAGCAGTTCTTC
TRBV4-1	TRBJ2-1	TRBD1	-	CASSPRDREAYNEQFF	TGCGCCAGCAGCCCCCGGGACAGGGAGGCCTACAATGAGCAGTTCTTC
TRBV5-1	TRBJ1-1	TRBD1	-	CASSSGQGSTEAFF	TGCGCCAGCAGCTCGGGACAGGGAAGCACTGAAGCTTTCTTT
TRBV9	TRBJ1-4	-	once	CASSVGRSGTNEKLFF	TGTGCCAGCAGCGTGGGCCGTTCTGGCACTAATGAAAAACTGTTTTTT
TRBV19	TRBJ2-2	-	-	CASSRTPVPAGELFF	TGTGCCAGTAGTCGGACTCCTGTACCCGCCGGGGAGCTGTTTTTT
TRBV5-1	TRBJ1-6	-	-	CASSLGESYNSPLHF	TGCGCCAGCAGCTTGGGAGAATCCTATAATTCACCCCTCCACTTT
TRBV6-6	TRBJ1-3	TRBD1	-	CASSYWTGAGNTIYF	TGTGCCAGCAGTTACTGGACAGGGGCCGGAAACACCATATATTTT
TRBV7-9	TRBJ2-1	-	-	CASSFTGGPWNEQFF	TGTGCCAGCAGCTTTACGGGGGGCCCATGGAATGAGCAGTTCTTC